This is a list of T cell receptor beta chains from one sample in a study of cytomegalovirus exposure and HLA in healthy donors. TCRdb's table, derived via immunoSEQ multiplex PCR, lists solely in-frame clones and lacks some. The table records 66,000 or so clones, around 97% of them present only once. The specimen was PBMCs. Every receptor here comes from a woman aged 18-29 years in good health and CMV-seropositive. Each CDR3 is given with its conserved first and last residue. The order of the fields is J gene, V gene, D gene, clone size, CDR3 protein, CDR3 DNA. The D gene is left open where the match is weak. Not every row has a clone size; where given, it reads once, few, many or a size class.

TRBJ2-1	TRBV6-6	TRBD2	-	CASRYSGSRDEQFF	TGTGCCAGCAGGTATAGCGGGAGTCGCGATGAGCAGTTCTTC
TRBJ1-2	TRBV28	-	-	CASRPQWNYGYTF	TGTGCCAGCAGACCACAATGGAACTATGGCTACACCTTC
TRBJ2-7	TRBV18	-	-	CASSFRDEQYF	TGTGCCAGCTCCTTCAGGGACGAGCAGTACTTC
TRBJ1-1	TRBV2	-	-	CASRAGVEAFF	TGTGCCAGCCGGGCGGGAGTTGAAGCTTTCTTT
TRBJ2-1	TRBV2	TRBD2	-	CASVGTSGYNEQFF	TGTGCCAGCGTAGGGACTAGCGGATACAATGAGCAGTTCTTC
TRBJ2-1	TRBV6-4	TRBD1	-	CASSVASGTGDEQFF	TGTGCCAGCAGTGTCGCCTCCGGGACAGGGGATGAGCAGTTCTTC
TRBJ2-7	TRBV11-2	TRBD2	once	CASSLELADEQYF	TGTGCCAGCAGCTTAGAACTAGCGGACGAGCAGTACTTC
TRBJ1-5	TRBV19	-	once	CASSKYAGPNQPQHF	TGTGCCAGTAGTAAATACGCGGGTCCCAATCAGCCCCAGCATTTT
TRBJ2-1	TRBV9	-	-	CASSVEQSSYNEQFF	TGTGCCAGCAGCGTAGAACAGAGCTCCTACAATGAGCAGTTCTTC
TRBJ2-1	TRBV27	TRBD1	-	CASSLWDRAAGEEQFF	TGTGCCAGCAGTTTATGGGACAGGGCGGCGGGGGAGGAGCAGTTCTTC
TRBJ2-3	TRBV30	-	-	CAWTEVGADTQYF	TGTGCCTGGACTGAGGTAGGCGCAGATACGCAGTATTTT
TRBJ2-2	TRBV27	-	-	CASSRHDGELFF	TGTGCCAGCAGCCGACATGACGGGGAGCTGTTTTTT
TRBJ2-3	TRBV27	TRBD2	once	CASSLSPGGAMTDTQYF	TGTGCCAGCAGTTTATCGCCGGGGGGGGCAATGACAGATACGCAGTATTTT
TRBJ1-5	TRBV28	TRBD1	-	CASSLRTGGNQPQHF	TGTGCCAGCAGTTTACGGACAGGGGGAAATCAGCCCCAGCATTTT
TRBJ1-3	TRBV9	-	-	CASSVEEGPVGGNTIYF	TGTGCCAGCAGCGTAGAAGAGGGCCCCGTGGGCGGAAACACCATATATTTT
TRBJ2-5	TRBV9	-	-	CASSVAAGGYQETQYF	TGTGCCAGCAGCGTAGCCGCAGGGGGGTACCAAGAGACCCAGTACTTC
TRBJ1-4	TRBV10-3	-	-	CAISGADSPSPATNEKLFF	TGTGCCATCAGTGGGGCGGACAGTCCTTCCCCGGCAACTAATGAAAAACTGTTTTTT
TRBJ2-7	TRBV7-2	TRBD1	-	CASTFSGQGFYEQYF	TGTGCCAGCACCTTCTCGGGACAGGGGTTCTACGAGCAGTACTTC
TRBJ1-1	TRBV6-5	TRBD1	-	CASRGQGGSTEAFF	TGTGCCAGCAGAGGTCAGGGGGGAAGCACTGAAGCTTTCTTT
TRBJ1-2	TRBV9	-	-	CASSVADSYGYTF	TGTGCCAGCAGCGTAGCCGACAGCTATGGCTACACCTTC
TRBJ1-1	TRBV29-1	-	-	CSVEDLGTGRNTEAFF	TGCAGCGTTGAAGATTTAGGAACAGGGAGGAACACTGAAGCTTTCTTT
TRBJ2-1	TRBV7-9	TRBD1	-	CASIRTGPYNEQFF	TGTGCCAGCATCCGGACAGGACCCTACAATGAGCAGTTCTTC
TRBJ2-1	TRBV11-1	-	-	CASSLEAGSYNEQFF	TGTGCCAGCAGCTTAGAGGCGGGCTCCTACAATGAGCAGTTCTTC
TRBJ2-1	TRBV7-6	TRBD2	-	CASSLVSSTSGRSYNEQFF	TGTGCCAGCAGCTTAGTCTCTTCGACTAGCGGGAGGTCCTACAATGAGCAGTTCTTC
TRBJ2-7	TRBV11-2	-	-	CASSSPSDRTYEQYF	TGTGCCAGCAGCTCACCATCGGACAGAACCTACGAGCAGTACTTC
TRBJ1-1	TRBV6-5	TRBD1	-	CASSPRGTGDTEAFF	TGTGCCAGCAGCCCCAGGGGGACAGGGGACACTGAAGCTTTCTTT
TRBJ2-3	TRBV9	-	-	CASSVGSSLFTDTQYF	TGTGCCAGCAGCGTAGGTAGCTCACTATTCACAGATACGCAGTATTTT
TRBJ2-3	TRBV5-4	TRBD2	-	CASSTGLLDTDTQYF	TGTGCCAGCAGCACGGGACTACTTGACACAGATACGCAGTATTTT
TRBJ1-4	TRBV5-4	-	-	CASSPGGGDEKLFF	TGTGCCAGCAGCCCGGGGGGGGGTGATGAAAAACTGTTTTTT
TRBJ2-7	TRBV7-6	TRBD2	-	CASSLLAGLSYEQYF	TGTGCCAGCAGCTTACTAGCGGGCCTCTCCTACGAGCAGTACTTC
TRBJ2-1	TRBV6-1	-	-	CASSRGEQFF	TGTGCCAGCAGTAGGGGGGAGCAGTTCTTC
TRBJ1-2	TRBV7-9	-	-	CASSLRGGAGYTF	TGTGCCAGCAGCTTACGGGGGGGCGCGGGCTACACCTTC
TRBJ2-5	TRBV2	TRBD2	-	CASSEIGTSGRAYETQYF	TGTGCCAGCAGTGAGATCGGGACTAGCGGGAGGGCTTATGAGACCCAGTACTTC
TRBJ1-1	TRBV9	-	-	CASSVSTGRGTEAFF	TGTGCCAGCAGCGTATCCACGGGCAGGGGCACTGAAGCTTTCTTT
TRBJ2-5	TRBV7-9	-	-	CASSPLRSGETQYF	TGTGCCAGCAGCCCCCTTCGGTCGGGAGAGACCCAGTACTTC
TRBJ2-7	TRBV6-5	-	-	CASSYSKGVHEQYF	TGTGCCAGCAGTTACTCTAAGGGGGTGCACGAGCAGTACTTC
TRBJ2-2	TRBV6-5	-	once	CASSYRGPGELFF	TGTGCCAGCAGTTACAGGGGCCCCGGGGAGCTGTTTTTT
TRBJ1-5	TRBV28	-	once	CASYPGGPSNQPQHF	TGTGCCAGCTATCCGGGGGGCCCAAGCAATCAGCCCCAGCATTTT
TRBJ2-7	TRBV7-6	-	-	CASSSPTGTSSRGASEQYF	TGTGCCAGCAGCTCACCGACAGGGACTAGTTCGAGGGGGGCGAGCGAGCAGTACTTC
TRBJ2-7	TRBV27	TRBD2	-	CASSLGSGLEIYEQYF	TGTGCCAGCAGTTTAGGGTCGGGACTAGAGATCTACGAGCAGTACTTC
TRBJ2-3	TRBV15	-	-	CATSREAGMGTDTQYF	TGTGCCACCAGCAGAGAGGCGGGAATGGGCACAGATACGCAGTATTTT
TRBJ2-6	TRBV10-3	TRBD1	-	CATYPGQLIWANVLTF	TGTGCCACCTATCCGGGACAGCTAATCTGGGCCAACGTCCTGACTTTC
TRBJ1-2	TRBV27	-	once	CASSYNADSYYGYTF	TGTGCCAGCAGTTACAACGCGGACAGTTACTATGGCTACACCTTC
TRBJ2-3	TRBV5-1	TRBD2	once	CASSLAGGPDTQYF	TGCGCCAGCAGCTTAGCGGGAGGTCCCGATACGCAGTATTTT
TRBJ1-3	TRBV9	-	once	CASSVEGGNSPGNTIYF	TGTGCCAGCAGCGTAGAAGGGGGAAATTCACCTGGAAACACCATATATTTT
TRBJ2-7	TRBV7-9	-	-	CASSLEPGSSYEQYF	TGTGCCAGCAGCTTAGAGCCAGGGTCCTCCTACGAGCAGTACTTC
TRBJ2-7	TRBV7-9	TRBD2	-	CASSLALAGVPYEQYF	TGTGCCAGCAGCTTAGCCCTAGCGGGAGTTCCCTACGAGCAGTACTTC
TRBJ2-7	TRBV28	TRBD1	-	CASSFRGQHEQYF	TGTGCCAGCAGTTTTAGGGGGCAACACGAGCAGTACTTC
TRBJ1-2	TRBV5-1	TRBD1	-	CASTSFTGDRDGYTF	TGCGCCAGCACTTCCTTCACAGGGGACAGAGATGGCTACACCTTC
TRBJ2-1	TRBV18	-	-	CASSEEHSSYNEQFF	TGTGCCAGCTCGGAAGAGCACAGCTCCTACAATGAGCAGTTCTTC
TRBJ1-4	TRBV29-1	-	-	CSVVGGGYEKLFF	TGCAGCGTTGTTGGGGGCGGGTATGAAAAACTGTTTTTT
TRBJ1-2	TRBV7-9	TRBD1	-	CASSLTDRVVYGYTF	TGTGCCAGCAGCTTAACGGACAGGGTTGTTTATGGCTACACCTTC